One T cell receptor (beta chain) is described in this entry. The sample is drawn from a study of blood T cell repertoires in COVID-19. Study at large: Collection of acute and convalescent COVID-19 samples took place in the United States, Italy and Spain. In each case, the material was cDNA or gDNA derived from T cells, B-cell-depleted T cells, or PBMCs.

Between the trimmed V and J ends, which lost 3 bases and 2 bases, there was a span of 15 bases. This CDR3 comprises 16 residues. Germline CDR1 reads MNHEY; CDR2 reads SMNVEV (reference sequence). Under the authors' procedure: Quantification of nucleated cells was approximated via reference gene primer amplification. The data were produced by immunoSEQ multiplex PCR, yet TCRdb's version contains in-frame clones alone and is incomplete. That table supplies the V and J calls and clone size; D and trimming were determined from the DNA. The table lists 150,000 to 250,000 clones, roughly 79% of them singletons.

The sequence came from a human donor with acute or convalescent COVID-19. The donor label of this sample is uncertain. This sequence joins TRBV27 and TRBJ2-3, with D unclear. Sequencing input: peripheral blood. This CDR3 is CASSFRSPSVTDTQYF. The CDR3 DNA reads as TGTGCCAGCAGTTTTAGGAGCCCTTCGGTCACAGATACGCAGTATTTT.